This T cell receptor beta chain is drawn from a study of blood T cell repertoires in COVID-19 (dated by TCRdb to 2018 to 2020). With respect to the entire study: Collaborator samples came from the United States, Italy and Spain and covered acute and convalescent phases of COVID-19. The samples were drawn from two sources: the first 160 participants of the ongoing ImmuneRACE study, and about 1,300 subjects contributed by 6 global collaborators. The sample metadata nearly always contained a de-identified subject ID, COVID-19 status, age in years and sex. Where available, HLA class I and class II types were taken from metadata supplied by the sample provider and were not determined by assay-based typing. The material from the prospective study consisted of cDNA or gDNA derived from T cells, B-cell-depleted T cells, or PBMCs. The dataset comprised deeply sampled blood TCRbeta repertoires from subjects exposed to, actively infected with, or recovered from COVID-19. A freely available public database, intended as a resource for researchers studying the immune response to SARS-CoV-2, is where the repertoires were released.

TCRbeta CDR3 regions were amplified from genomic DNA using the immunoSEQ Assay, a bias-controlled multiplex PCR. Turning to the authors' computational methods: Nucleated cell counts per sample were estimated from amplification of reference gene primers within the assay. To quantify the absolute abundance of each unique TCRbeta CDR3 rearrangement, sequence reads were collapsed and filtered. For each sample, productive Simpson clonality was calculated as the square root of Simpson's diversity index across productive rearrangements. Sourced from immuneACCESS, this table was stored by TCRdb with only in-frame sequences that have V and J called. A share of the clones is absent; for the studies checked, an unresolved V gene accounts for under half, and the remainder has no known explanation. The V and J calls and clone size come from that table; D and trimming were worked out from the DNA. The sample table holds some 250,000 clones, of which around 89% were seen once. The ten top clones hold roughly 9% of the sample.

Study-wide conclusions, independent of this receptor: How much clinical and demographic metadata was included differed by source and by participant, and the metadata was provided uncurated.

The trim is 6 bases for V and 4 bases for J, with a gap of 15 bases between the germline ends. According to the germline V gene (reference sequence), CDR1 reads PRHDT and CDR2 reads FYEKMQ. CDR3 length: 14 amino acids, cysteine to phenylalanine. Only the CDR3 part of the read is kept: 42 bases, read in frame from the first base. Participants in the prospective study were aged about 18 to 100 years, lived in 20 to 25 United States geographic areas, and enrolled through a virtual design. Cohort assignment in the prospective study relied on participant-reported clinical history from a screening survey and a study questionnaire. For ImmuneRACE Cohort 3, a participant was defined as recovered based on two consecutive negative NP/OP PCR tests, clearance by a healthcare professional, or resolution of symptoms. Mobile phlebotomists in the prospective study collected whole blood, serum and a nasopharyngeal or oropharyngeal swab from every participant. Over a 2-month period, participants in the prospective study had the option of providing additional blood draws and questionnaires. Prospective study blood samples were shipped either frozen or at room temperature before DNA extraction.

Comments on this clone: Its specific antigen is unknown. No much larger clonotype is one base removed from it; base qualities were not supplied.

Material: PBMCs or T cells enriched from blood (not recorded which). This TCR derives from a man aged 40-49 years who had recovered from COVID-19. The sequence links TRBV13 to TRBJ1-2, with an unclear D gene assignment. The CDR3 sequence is CASSHSGILYGYTF. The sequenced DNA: TGTGCCAGCAGTCACTCCGGGATCCTCTATGGCTACACCTTC.